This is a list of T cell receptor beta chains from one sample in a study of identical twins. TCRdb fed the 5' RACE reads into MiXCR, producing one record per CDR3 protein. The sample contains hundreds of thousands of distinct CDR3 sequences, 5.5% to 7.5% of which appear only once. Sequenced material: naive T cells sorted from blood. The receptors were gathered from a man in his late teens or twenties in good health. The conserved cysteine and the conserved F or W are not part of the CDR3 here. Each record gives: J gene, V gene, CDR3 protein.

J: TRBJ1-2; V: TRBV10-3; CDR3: AIKISEPAGYT
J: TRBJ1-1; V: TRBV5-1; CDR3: ASSFTGENTEAF
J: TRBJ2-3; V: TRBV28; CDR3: ASSSPPTGFITDTQY
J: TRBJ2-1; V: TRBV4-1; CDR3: ASSQDSGQPYNEQF
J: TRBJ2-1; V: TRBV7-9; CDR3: ASSLETVQQF
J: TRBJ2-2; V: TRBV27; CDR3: ASKPGTSGELF
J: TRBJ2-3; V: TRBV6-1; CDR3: ASSGSEADTQY
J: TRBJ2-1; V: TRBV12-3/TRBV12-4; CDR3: ASSFRGRSTSYNEQF
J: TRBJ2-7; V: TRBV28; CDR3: ASKTGGYEQY
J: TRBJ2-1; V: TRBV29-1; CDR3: STRTETTYNEQF
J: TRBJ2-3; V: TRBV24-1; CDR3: ATSDRDSTDTQY
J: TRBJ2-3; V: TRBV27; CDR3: ASMLGPAPI
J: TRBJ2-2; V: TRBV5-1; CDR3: ASSSQTLHTGELF
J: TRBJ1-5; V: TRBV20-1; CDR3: SARGGGSLNQPQH
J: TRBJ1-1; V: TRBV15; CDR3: ATSTSEGTGELNTEAF
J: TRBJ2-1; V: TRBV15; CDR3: ATSREGWGQGFHEQF
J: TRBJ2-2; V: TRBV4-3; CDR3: ASSQDIGREVANTGELF
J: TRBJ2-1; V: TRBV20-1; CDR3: SARALGGRQSEQF
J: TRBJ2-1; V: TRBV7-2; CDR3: ASSPRGGINNEQF
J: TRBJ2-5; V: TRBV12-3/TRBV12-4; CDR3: ASSRDQETQY
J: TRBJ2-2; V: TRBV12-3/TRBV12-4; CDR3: ASSPFGRSGELF
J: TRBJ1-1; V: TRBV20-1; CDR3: SADLRNEAF
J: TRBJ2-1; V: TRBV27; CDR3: ASSLGLEEQF
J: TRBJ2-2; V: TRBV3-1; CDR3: ASSQVRGGTGELF
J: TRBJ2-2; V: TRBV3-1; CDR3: ASSHGLAGGPNTGELF
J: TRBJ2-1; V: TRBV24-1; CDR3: ATSDIGTGLNEQF
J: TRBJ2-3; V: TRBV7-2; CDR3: ASSLGLAGNTQY
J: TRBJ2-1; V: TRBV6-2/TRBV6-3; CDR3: ASSYGYEQF
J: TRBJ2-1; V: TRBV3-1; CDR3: ASSQEWGGPYNEQF
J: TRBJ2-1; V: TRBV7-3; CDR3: ASSLSRTGDRF
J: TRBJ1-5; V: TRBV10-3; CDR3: AISAPGSDQPQH
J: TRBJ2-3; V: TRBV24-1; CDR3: ATRGTSSTDTQY
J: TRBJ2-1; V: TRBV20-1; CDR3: SAQAASGRVYEQF
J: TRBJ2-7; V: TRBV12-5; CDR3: ASGNNYEQY
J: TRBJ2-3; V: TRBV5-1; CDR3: ASGPREASTDTQY
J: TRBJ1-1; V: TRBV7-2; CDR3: ASSPGDRGRVAVF
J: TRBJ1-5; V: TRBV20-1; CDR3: SAGTERGNQPQH
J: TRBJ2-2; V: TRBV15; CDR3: ATSRRGAYSNTGELF
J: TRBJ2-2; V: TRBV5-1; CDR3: ASSYQGNTGELF
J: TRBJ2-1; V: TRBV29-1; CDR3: SVDLKGGLAGQNEQF
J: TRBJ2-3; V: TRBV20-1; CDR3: SASTSGRTDTQY
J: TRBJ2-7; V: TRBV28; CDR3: ASSLRSTLYEQY
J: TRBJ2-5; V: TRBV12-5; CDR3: ASAVQTLKTQY
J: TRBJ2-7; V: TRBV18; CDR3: ASSPQGWYEQY
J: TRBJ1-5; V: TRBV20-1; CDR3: SARDVGGSGQPQH
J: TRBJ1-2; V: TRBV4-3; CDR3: ASSRHGGSLSYGYT
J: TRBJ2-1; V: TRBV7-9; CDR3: ASSFGTGVYNEQF
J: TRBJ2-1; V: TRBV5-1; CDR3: ASSLVFGAGEQF